This T cell receptor beta chain was obtained from a study of T-cell memory formation after mild COVID-19. TCRdb ran MiXCR on the 5' RACE reads and lists one entry per CDR3 protein. The sample yields 350,000 to 400,000 distinct CDR3 sequences, under 25% seen once. V dropped 4 bases and J dropped 3 bases, with 14 bases sitting between them. Germline V gene lookup returns CDR1 SGHRS and CDR2 YFSETQ. This CDR3 region has 14 residues. About this clonotype itself: This may be a read error, as it is one base from a much larger clone.

The TCR comes from an adult woman who had mild COVID-19 (a few samples of this study predate the infection). Cell type and time point are not known. Sequencing used PBMCs or a T cell subset sorted from them (not recorded which). V gene TRBV5-1 combines with J gene TRBJ2-7, with D possibly being TRBD2 (6 bases). Written as DNA, the CDR3 is TGCGCCAGCAGCGTCCGGGACTCAGGCTACGAGCAGTACTTC. The encoded protein is CASSVRDSGYEQYF. Supplemented by reference TRBV5-1 and TRBJ2-7, the full variable domain reads KAGVTQTPRYLIKTRGQQVTLSCSPISGHRSVSWYQQTPGQGLQFLFEYFSETQRNKGNFPGRFSGRQFSNSRSEMNVSTLELGDSALYLCASSVRDSGYEQYFGPGTRLTVT.